This T cell receptor (beta chain) comes out of a study of identical twins. A universal primer binding site was introduced by template switching. The final cDNA contained unique molecular identifiers. TCRdb ran MiXCR on the 5' RACE reads and lists one entry per CDR3 protein. The profile shows under 1 million distinct CDR3 sequences, about 12% of them singletons. V was trimmed by 2 bases and J by 6 bases, leaving 10 bases between them. This CDR3 contains 13 residues. CDR1 and CDR2 (germline): DFQATT, SNEGSKA (reference sequence). In addition, the sample was reused for a study of yellow fever vaccine responses in identical twins.

The chain recombines TRBV20-1 with TRBJ2-2; tentative D call: TRBD2 (6 bases). The receptor comes from a woman aged 18-29 years in good health. The sample consisted of PBMCs. Written as DNA, the CDR3 is TGCAGTGCTAGAACCGGGACTGCCGGGGAGCTGTTTTTT. This translates into CSARTGTAGELFF.